This T cell receptor beta chain was captured in a study of T cell repertoires in cytomegalovirus infection. General study points: Ex vivo responses were dominated by HLA-C-restricted CMV-specific TCR beta clonotypes.

MiXCR, run by TCRdb on the reads, gives a single entry per CDR3 protein. The sample records roughly 69,000 distinct CDR3 sequences, about 19% being singletons. The sample holds a few counts of this clonotype. Its target is not known. The CDR3 is 14 amino acids. Germline CDR1 reads WSHSY; CDR2 reads SAAADI. Trimming pared 5 bases from V and 6 bases from J, leaving 14 bases between. This receptor was identified in a human donor in good health (CMV status not recorded). Some clones in this sample may be carry-over from other donors' samples. Sample: CD8+ T cells from cultured PBMCs, taken from culture after CMV antigen stimulation. V is TRBV10-2 and J is TRBJ1-5; possibly TRBD1 for D (5 bases). CDR3 protein: CASSPQGSGQPQHF. The CDR3 nucleotides are TGCGCCAGCAGTCCCCAGGGCTCCGGTCAGCCCCAGCATTTT.